This T cell receptor beta chain was captured by sequencing in a study of type 1 regulatory T cells. Study background: T-allo10 is an in vitro-generated, Tr1-enriched CD4 T cell product specific for alloantigen.

MiXCR, run by TCRdb on the reads, gives a single entry per CDR3 protein. The sample lists approximately 25,000 distinct CDR3 sequences; around 47% were seen once. This clonotype is medium-sized (0.01 to 0.1%) within its sample. Its specificity is unknown. The germline V gene has CDR1 SGDLS and CDR2 YYNGEE. J was trimmed by 0 bases and V by 4 bases; bases with no gene match: 10. This CDR3 comprises 17 residues. Sequencing was performed on cultured T cells, either the whole culture or a sorted T cell fraction (not recorded which). The TCR was taken from a human donor in good health. The chain couples TRBV9 to TRBJ2-7, with TRBD1 matching 10 bases. The CDR3 bases are TGTGCCAGCAGCTCGATACCAGGGACAGGGGACTCCTACGAGCAGTACTTC. Protein sequence: CASSSIPGTGDSYEQYF.